The rows below give T cell receptor beta chains drawn from one sample of a study of blood T cell repertoires in COVID-19. Only in-frame clones appear in the TCRdb table, and some are missing; sequencing was by immunoSEQ multiplex PCR. The sample has around 230,000 clones; around 83% are singletons. The sample was peripheral blood. These receptors were obtained from a middle-aged man who had recovered from COVID-19. The CDR3 runs from the conserved cysteine through the conserved F or W. D genes are given only for firm matches. Clone size is given for some rows only: seen once, a few or many times, or a class if the clone is expanded.

V gene	D gene	J gene	clone size	CDR3 protein	CDR3 DNA
TRBV7-2	TRBD1	TRBJ1-2	.	CASSLGTGSYGYTF	TGTGCCAGCAGCTTAGGGACAGGGTCCTATGGCTACACCTTC
TRBV6-2/TRBV6-3	TRBD2	TRBJ2-2	once	CASSLTGTSVVGELFF	TGTGCCAGCAGTTTAACCGGGACTAGCGTTGTCGGGGAGCTGTTTTTT
TRBV6-5	.	TRBJ1-1	.	CASTPQLNTEAFF	TGTGCCAGCACCCCCCAATTGAACACTGAAGCTTTCTTT
TRBV27	TRBD1	TRBJ1-6	.	CASSLFTEDRVGNSPLHF	TGTGCCAGCAGTTTATTCACGGAGGACAGGGTGGGTAATTCACCCCTCCACTTT
TRBV6-5	TRBD1	TRBJ2-2	.	CASRTGVEGAGELFF	TGTGCCAGCAGGACAGGGGTCGAAGGCGCCGGGGAGCTGTTTTTT
TRBV18	.	TRBJ2-7	.	CASSRDSYEQYF	TGTGCCAGCTCACGAGACTCCTACGAGCAGTACTTC
TRBV7-2	.	TRBJ2-3	.	CASSLVRTINTDTQYF	TGTGCCAGCAGCTTAGTCCGGACTATTAACACAGATACGCAGTATTTT
TRBV6-5	.	TRBJ1-1	.	CASSYGGAAAFF	TGTGCCAGCAGTTACGGGGGCGCGGCGGCTTTCTTT
TRBV7-2	TRBD1	TRBJ1-5	.	CASSPEGQGDQPQHF	TGTGCCAGCAGCCCAGAGGGACAGGGGGATCAGCCCCAGCATTTT
TRBV18	TRBD1	TRBJ2-7	once	CASSATGVPYEQYF	TGTGCCAGCTCAGCCACAGGGGTTCCCTACGAGCAGTACTTC
TRBV5-1	TRBD2	TRBJ2-1	.	CASSKPELAGSNEQFF	TGCGCCAGCAGCAAGCCGGAACTAGCGGGTTCCAATGAGCAGTTCTTC
TRBV7-8	.	TRBJ2-7	.	CASSYQQGGSYEQYF	TGTGCCAGCAGCTATCAACAGGGCGGGAGCTACGAGCAGTACTTC
TRBV10-3	.	TRBJ2-3	.	CAIKDNSDTQYF	TGTGCCATAAAGGACAACTCAGATACGCAGTATTTT
TRBV19	.	TRBJ1-2	.	CASSERGNYGYTF	TGTGCCAGTAGTGAGAGGGGGAACTATGGCTACACCTTC